The T cell receptor (beta chain) described here comes from a study of cytomegalovirus exposure and HLA in healthy donors (dated by TCRdb to about 2017). About the investigation overall: In an earlier analysis of around 540 of the donors, approximately 300 Gb of sequence data and 90 million to 120 million unique TCR beta sequences from roughly 180 million T cells were reported. Approximately 300 gigabases of sequencing data and 80 million or so unique TCR sequences were included in an early release covering roughly 600 HLA-typed donors. Among the approximately 400 genotyped donors, approximately 81% belonged to the genetic ancestry cluster associated with self-reported Caucasian donors. The study aimed to test whether cataloging public T cell receptors could reveal signatures of past pathogen exposure. The study profiled the T cell repertoires of about 720 subjects by immunosequencing and related them to cytomegalovirus serostatus. A separate validation cohort of approximately 130 different subjects was used in addition to the roughly 670-subject first cohort. The study combined high-throughput TCR immunosequencing, statistical association of individual TCRs with disease status, and machine learning to predict cytomegalovirus infection status. A later analysis re-examined previously published TCR beta repertoires from more than 550 donors and added high-resolution HLA genotyping to investigate patterns of TCR occurrence. Rather than drawing on any new phenotypic data, the later analysis identified candidate immune exposures from TCR beta sequences and the way those sequences occurred across donors. An earlier analysis of approximately 580 of the donors used high-throughput TCR beta sequencing to judge whether each TCR beta V gene segment behaved as functional or pseudogenic. Donor age, sex, ethnicity and CMV serostatus were collected together with the repertoire data. A later genetic analysis used genome-wide SNP genotypes for about three fifths of the 666 donors, treating that subset as a discovery cohort. All discovery cohort repertoires had been generated on a single sequencing platform. Both class I and class II loci were covered by HLA typing, at four-digit resolution. Typing coverage differed by locus: A, B, C, DRB1 and DQB1 were typed in roughly 629-630 donors, DQA1 in about 500, DPA1 in 600 to 610, and DPB1 in just under 490. Roughly five DR-DQ haplotypes were treated as single units for association and clustering because of strong linkage in the cohort. Across around 400 genotyped donors of the cohort, an average of 235,054 unique TCR beta nucleotide sequences per donor were sequenced, and approximately 17% of those sequences were non-productive.

Comments on this clone: The clone's antigen remains unknown. An end of the junction differs from the germline gene, which may be a read error.

The cohort consisted of 666 healthy bone marrow donors. All cohort members were sampled while nominally healthy, although unrecorded immune exposures were likely present. The donor tested CMV seropositive and was one of the 289 seropositive cohort members. A peripheral blood sample was collected from each donor, and TCR beta sequencing was performed on peripheral blood mononuclear cells. Genomic DNA was extracted from the blood cell samples with the Qiagen DNeasy Blood Extraction Kit. The full study reports these points: The study gave a list of over 150 TCR beta chains associated with cytomegalovirus. A cluster of highly shared sequence variants was judged likely to be a technical artifact of the sequencing pipeline. A later analysis found that TCR association rates varied across HLA loci, with DRB1 alleles showing the most associated TCRs and HLA-C alleles the fewest. A later analysis reported that several top co-occurrence clusters appeared linked to parvovirus B19, influenza, CMV and Epstein-Barr virus. Because HLA typing was unavailable for some donors at each locus, only the typed subset was used in association tests. In a later genetic analysis, a missense DCLRE1C variant was associated with V-gene and J-gene trimming of TCR beta chains, and the association was replicated in an independent cohort. In an earlier analysis of 587 of the donors, most TCR beta V segments appeared in productive rearrangements about 87% or about 30% of the time, broadly matching IMGT annotations. In this cohort, only TCR beta chains were sequenced, and detectable features were limited by the absence of alpha or paired-chain data. Correlated functional status among segregating V segments might be attributable to linkage disequilibrium, but an unknown experimental factor could not be ruled out. In a later analysis, most CMV-associated TCR beta chains were found to appear HLA-restricted, with HLA associations seemingly driven largely by CMV exposure. In a later genetic analysis, fewer N-insertions in productive TCRs were reported among donors in an Asian-associated ancestry cluster than the roughly 670-donor mean. In a later analysis, HLA-associated TCR beta chains were found to be more clonally expanded and to have lower generation probabilities than equally common non-associated chains. Strong co-occurrence of HLA alleles, especially DR and DQ, made assigning TCR associations to individual alleles difficult. Because counts were too low, 15 or so rarely observed V segments, including chromosome 9 orphons, were excluded from the earlier analysis of 587 of the donors. Immune exposure information for the cohort was limited to CMV serostatus. A later analysis associated 15,000 to 20,000 TCR beta sequences with specific HLA alleles at a false discovery rate of 0.05. Because the 87-base-pair reads could not distinguish some IMGT-functional V segments, including TRBV6-2 and TRBV6-3, those segments were excluded. Most TCR sequences were observed very rarely across donors, whereas some public TCRs were present in many individuals. According to the authors, the approach could potentially be generalized to other disease states and immunological phenotypes. Roughly uniform sequencing depth across donors was assumed in presence/absence analyses, although this assumption may not hold. In vitro tests confirmed that a few of the cytomegalovirus-associated TCR beta chains recognize cytomegalovirus antigens. In both the original and validation cohorts, the classifier was reported to diagnose cytomegalovirus status with high specificity and sensitivity. A further reported finding was that TCR beta sequences accurately predicted the HLA-A and HLA-B alleles for most subjects in the first cohort.

Sequences SEHNR (CDR1) and FQNEAQ (CDR2) are obtained from the germline V gene (reference sequence). From its cysteine to its phenylalanine, the CDR3 spans 18 amino acids. Solely the CDR3 DNA is kept, with 54 bases framed from the first base. Library preparation used the immunoSEQ multiplex PCR assay. For the multiplex PCR, a mixture combining 60 forward primers for TCR Vbeta segments and 13 reverse primers for TCR Jbeta segments was used. The CDR3 region of rearranged TCR beta genes was amplified from genomic DNA by a multiplex PCR assay. The Illumina HiSeq System was used to sequence the amplified TCR beta libraries as 87-base-pair reads. Under the source paper's analysis protocol: A later analysis counted about 82 million unique TCR beta chains across the approximately 700 repertoires, and about 10 million of these chains were shared by at least two donors. Raw reads were error-corrected and collapsed into unique sequences by a nearest-neighbor algorithm in which closely related sequences were merged to remove PCR and sequencing errors. Alignment of CDR3 sequences to IMGT reference sequences was used to assign V, D and J gene segments. Each retained sequence needed at least a six-nucleotide match to both a V gene segment and a J gene segment. A rearrangement was called productive if the CDR3 had no stop codons and remained in frame with V and J, and every other rearrangement was called non-productive. Following IMGT convention, CDR3 was defined as the stretch from the second conserved V-encoded cysteine to the conserved J-encoded phenylalanine. The earlier analysis of roughly 590 of the donors excluded any sequence lacking an unambiguous match to a single V gene segment. An earlier analysis of about 590 of the donors classified V segments as functional when productive rearrangements were above 56.7% and as segregating when the standard deviation between donors was above 5%. A statistical classification framework was built for diagnosing cytomegalovirus status from the catalog of TCR beta chain sequences. V and J gene assignment, in a later analysis, came from comparing TCR nucleotide sequences with IMGT/GENE-DB human TR gene sequences. In a later analysis, CDR3 sequences and most-parsimonious VDJ recombination scenarios were assigned using the TCRdist pipeline. A later analysis defined each TCR beta chain by its CDR3 amino acid sequence plus V-gene family, and excluded reads lacking a unique V-gene family. A later analysis removed several hundred highly shared, low-generation-probability nucleotide sequences to deal with suspected cross-contamination and a sequencing artifact. For each public chain, a later analysis derived a clonal expansion index from normalized ranks of inferred template counts within each repertoire. Generation probabilities in a later analysis came from a VDJ recombination model fitted to out-of-frame rearrangements, and those results were checked against IGoR. Hypergeometric tests were used in a later analysis to score TCR-TCR, TCR-HLA and TCR-CMV co-occurrence, with a repertoire-size bias correction applied to the TCR pairs. False discovery rates were estimated in a later analysis by permuting HLA or CMV assignments 20 times. In a later analysis, co-occurring TCRs were grouped with DBSCAN, and TCRdist sequence similarity was added when clustering was performed within HLA-allele-positive subsets. Repertoires with fewer than 30,000 or more than 120,000 public chains, plus five repertoires with anomalous nucleotide sharing, were excluded from co-occurrence clustering. Entries here come from immuneACCESS through TCRdb and include only in-frame sequences with V and J called. Some clones fail to appear in such tables; in the studies checked, an unresolved V gene covers under half of the shortfall, and the cause of the remainder is unknown. The DNA gave D and trimming, while V, J and clone size come from that table. The sample contains about 190,000 clones, about four fifths of them found a single time. The ten largest make up about 4.6% of the sample.

The receptor's source is a man aged 25-40 years in good health and CMV-seropositive. The specimen was PBMCs. The chain joins TRBV7-9 to TRBJ2-5; the junction holds 10 bases that match TRBD2. For the CDR3, the sequence is CPSSHTSGAFAYQETQYF. The DNA sequence is TGTCCCAGCAGCCATACTAGCGGGGCCTTCGCCTACCAAGAGACCCAGTACTTC.